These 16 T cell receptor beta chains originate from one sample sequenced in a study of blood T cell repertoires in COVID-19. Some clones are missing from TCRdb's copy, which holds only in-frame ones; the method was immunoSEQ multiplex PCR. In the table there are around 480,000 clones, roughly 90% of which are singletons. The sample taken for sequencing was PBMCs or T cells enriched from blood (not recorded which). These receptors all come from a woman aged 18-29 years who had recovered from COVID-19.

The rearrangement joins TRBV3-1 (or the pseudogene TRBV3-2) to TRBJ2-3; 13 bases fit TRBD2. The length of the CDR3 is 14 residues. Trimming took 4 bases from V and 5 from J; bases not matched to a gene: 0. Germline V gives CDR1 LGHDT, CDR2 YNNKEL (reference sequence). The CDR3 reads CASSRLAGGDTQYF. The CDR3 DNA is TGTGCCAGCAGCCGACTAGCGGGGGGAGATACGCAGTATTTT.

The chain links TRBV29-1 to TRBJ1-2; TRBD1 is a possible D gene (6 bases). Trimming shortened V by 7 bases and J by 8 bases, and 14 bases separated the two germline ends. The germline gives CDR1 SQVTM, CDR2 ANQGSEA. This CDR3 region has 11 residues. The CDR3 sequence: CSAGQSWGYTF. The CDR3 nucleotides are TGCAGCGCCGGACAGTCGTGGGGCTACACCTTC.

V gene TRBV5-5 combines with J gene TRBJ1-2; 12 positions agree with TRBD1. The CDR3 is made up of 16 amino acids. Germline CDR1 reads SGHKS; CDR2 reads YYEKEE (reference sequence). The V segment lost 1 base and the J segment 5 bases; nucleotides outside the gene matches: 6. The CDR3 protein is CASSLMGQGAEYGYTF. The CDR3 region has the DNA TGTGCCAGCAGCTTGATGGGACAGGGGGCAGAGTATGGCTACACCTTC. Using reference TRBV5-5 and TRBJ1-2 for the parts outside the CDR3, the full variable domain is DAGVTQSPTHLIKTRGQQVTLRCSPISGHKSVSWYQQVLGQGPQFIFQYYEKEERGRGNFPDRFSARQFPNYSSELNVNALLLGDSALYLCASSLMGQGAEYGYTFGSGTRLTVV.

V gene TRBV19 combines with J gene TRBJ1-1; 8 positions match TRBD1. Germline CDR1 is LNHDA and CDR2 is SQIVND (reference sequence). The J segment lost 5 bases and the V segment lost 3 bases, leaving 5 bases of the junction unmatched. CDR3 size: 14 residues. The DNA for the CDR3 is TGTGCCAGTAGTATCGGGGACAGGCGTACTGAAGCTTTCTTT. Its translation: CASSIGDRRTEAFF. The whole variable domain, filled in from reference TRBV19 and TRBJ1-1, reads DGGITQSPKYLFRKEGQNVTLSCEQNLNHDAMYWYRQDPGQGLRLIYYSQIVNDFQKGDIAEGYSVSREKKESFPLTVTSAQKNPTAFYLCASSIGDRRTEAFFGQGTRLTVV.

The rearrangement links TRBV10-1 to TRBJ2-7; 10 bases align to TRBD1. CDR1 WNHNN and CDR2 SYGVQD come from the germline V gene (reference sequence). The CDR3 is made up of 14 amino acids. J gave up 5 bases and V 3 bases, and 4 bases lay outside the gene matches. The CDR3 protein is CASSDRDRGHEQYF. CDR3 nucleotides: TGCGCCAGCAGTGATAGGGACAGGGGTCACGAGCAGTACTTC.

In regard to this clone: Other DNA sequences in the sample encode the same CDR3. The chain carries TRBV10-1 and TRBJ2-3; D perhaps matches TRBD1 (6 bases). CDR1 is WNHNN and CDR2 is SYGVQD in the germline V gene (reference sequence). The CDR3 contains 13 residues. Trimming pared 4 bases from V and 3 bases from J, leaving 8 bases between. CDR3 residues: CASSGQGTDTQYF. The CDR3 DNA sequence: TGCGCCAGCAGTGGCCAGGGGACAGATACGCAGTATTTT.

In DNA form, the CDR3 reads TGTGCCAGCAGCGCGAGCTCCTATAATTCACCCCTCCACTTT. As protein: CASSASSYNSPLHF. This chain connects TRBV9 to TRBJ1-6; D remains unclear. The CDR3 totals 14 residues. Germline values: CDR1 SGDLS, CDR2 YYNGEE. Trimming took off 3 bases at V and 0 bases at J, with 4 bases between the two ends.

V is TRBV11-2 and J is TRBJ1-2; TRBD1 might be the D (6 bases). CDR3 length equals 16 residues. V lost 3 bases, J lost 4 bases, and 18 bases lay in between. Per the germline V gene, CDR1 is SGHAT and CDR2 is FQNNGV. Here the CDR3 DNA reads TGTGCCAGCAGCTTGTTACGGGGGGCGCGTGGCTATGGCTACACCTTC. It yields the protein CASSLLRGARGYGYTF.

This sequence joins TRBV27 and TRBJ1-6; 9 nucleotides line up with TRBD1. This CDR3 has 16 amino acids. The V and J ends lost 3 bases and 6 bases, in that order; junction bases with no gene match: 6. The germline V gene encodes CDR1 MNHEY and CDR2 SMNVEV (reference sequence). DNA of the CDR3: TGTGCCAGCAGTTTTTGGGACAGGGCAGGTAATTCACCCCTCCACTTT. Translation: CASSFWDRAGNSPLHF.

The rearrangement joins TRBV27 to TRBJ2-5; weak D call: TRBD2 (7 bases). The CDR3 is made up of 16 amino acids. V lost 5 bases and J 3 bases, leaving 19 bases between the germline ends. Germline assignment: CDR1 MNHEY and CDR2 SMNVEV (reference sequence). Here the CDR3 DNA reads TGTGCCAGCAGTCGTCAAGGGGGGGCGATCGAAGAGACCCAGTACTTC. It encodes CASSRQGGAIEETQYF.

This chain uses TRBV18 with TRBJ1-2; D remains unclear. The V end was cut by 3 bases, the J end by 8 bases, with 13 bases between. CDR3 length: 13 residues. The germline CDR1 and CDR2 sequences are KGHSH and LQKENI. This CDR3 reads CASSPVRMSGYTF. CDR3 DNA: TGTGCCAGCTCACCGGTGAGGATGTCAGGCTACACCTTC.

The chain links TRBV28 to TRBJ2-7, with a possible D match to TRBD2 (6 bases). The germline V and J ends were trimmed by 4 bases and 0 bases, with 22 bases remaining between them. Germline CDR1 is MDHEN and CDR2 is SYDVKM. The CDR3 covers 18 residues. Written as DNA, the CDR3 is TGTGCCAGCAGTTCATACACCGGGACTTCAAGGAGCTCCTACGAGCAGTACTTC. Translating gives CASSSYTGTSRSSYEQYF.

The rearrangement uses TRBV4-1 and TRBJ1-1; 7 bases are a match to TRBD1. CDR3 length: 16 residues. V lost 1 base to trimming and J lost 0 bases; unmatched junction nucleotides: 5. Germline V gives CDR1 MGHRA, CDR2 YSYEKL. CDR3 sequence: CASSQVVTGVNTEAFF. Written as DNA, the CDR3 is TGCGCCAGCAGCCAAGTGGTTACAGGGGTGAACACTGAAGCTTTCTTT.

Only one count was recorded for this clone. The CDR3 here is CASRMTGGVPEAFF. CDR3 DNA sequence: TGTGCCAGCAGAATGACAGGGGGCGTCCCTGAAGCTTTCTTT. The J gene is TRBJ1-1, the V gene TRBV2; 10 nucleotides line up with TRBD1. V dropped 6 bases and J dropped 6; count of bases not matched to a gene: 7. Germline CDR1 SNHLY, CDR2 FYNNEI. The CDR3 loop spans 14 amino acids.

In DNA, the CDR3 is TGTGCCAGCAGCTTGGGATTGGACAGGGACCGCACTGAAGCTTTCTTT. Residues: CASSLGLDRDRTEAFF. The chain couples TRBV5-8 to TRBJ1-1; 8 nucleotides agree with TRBD1. Germline CDR1 SGHTS, CDR2 YDEGEE. J gave up 4 bases and V 0 bases, and 8 bases lay outside the gene matches. The CDR3 is 16 residues long.

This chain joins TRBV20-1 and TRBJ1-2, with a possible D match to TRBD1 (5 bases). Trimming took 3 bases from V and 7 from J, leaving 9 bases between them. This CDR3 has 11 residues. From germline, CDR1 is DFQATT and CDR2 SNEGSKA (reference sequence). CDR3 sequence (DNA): TGCAGTGCTAGGGGGCAGGGTGGCTACACCTTC. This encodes CSARGQGGYTF.